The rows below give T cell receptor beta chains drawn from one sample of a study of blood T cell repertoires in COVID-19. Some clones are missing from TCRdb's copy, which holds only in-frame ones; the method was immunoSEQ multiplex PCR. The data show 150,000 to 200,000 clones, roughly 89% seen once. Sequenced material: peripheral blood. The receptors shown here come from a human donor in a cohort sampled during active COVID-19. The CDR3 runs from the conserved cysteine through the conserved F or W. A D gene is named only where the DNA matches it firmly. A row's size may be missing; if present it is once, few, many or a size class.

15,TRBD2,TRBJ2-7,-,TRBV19,TGTGCCAGTAGTTCCGGACTAGCGGGGGCCTACGAGCAGTACTTC,CASSSGLAGAYEQYF
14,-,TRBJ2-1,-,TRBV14,TGTGCCAGCAGCCATCGGGGGTGGCACAATGAGCAGTTCTTC,CASSHRGWHNEQFF
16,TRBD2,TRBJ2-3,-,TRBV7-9,TGTGCCAGCAGCACATGGACTAGTTTTGTCGTAGATACGCAGTATTTT,CASSTWTSFVVDTQYF
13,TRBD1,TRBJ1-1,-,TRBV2,TGTGCCAGCAGCGACAGGGGGTGGACTGAAGCTTTCTTT,CASSDRGWTEAFF
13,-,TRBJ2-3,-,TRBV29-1,TGCAGCGTTGACCGGGGTCAAGCAGATACGCAGTATTTT,CSVDRGQADTQYF
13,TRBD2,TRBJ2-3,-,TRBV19,TGTGCCAGTAGTCGGGGACTAGGGGGTACGCAGTATTTT,CASSRGLGGTQYF
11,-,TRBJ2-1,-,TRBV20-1,TGCAGTGCTAGTTATCCGGATGAGCAGTTCTTC,CSASYPDEQFF
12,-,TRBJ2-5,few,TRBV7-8,TGTGCCAGCAGCTCCACGGAGGTGGCCCAGTACTTC,CASSSTEVAQYF
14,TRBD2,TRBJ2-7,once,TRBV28,TGTGCCAGCAAGAATAGCGGGGATCATTACGAGCAGTACTTC,CASKNSGDHYEQYF
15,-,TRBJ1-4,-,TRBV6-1,TGTGCCAGCAGTGAAAACGGGGGGGGAACCGAAAAACTGTTTTTT,CASSENGGGTEKLFF
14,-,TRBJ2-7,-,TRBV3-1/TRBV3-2,TGTGCCAGCAGCCAACTTCCGGGGTCCTACGAGCAGTACTTC,CASSQLPGSYEQYF
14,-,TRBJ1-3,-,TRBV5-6,TGTGCCAGCAGCTTTTCAGGTTCTGGAAACACCATATATTTT,CASSFSGSGNTIYF
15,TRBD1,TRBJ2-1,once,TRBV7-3,TGTGCCAGCAGCTTAACTACAGGGGCCTACAATGAGCAGTTCTTC,CASSLTTGAYNEQFF
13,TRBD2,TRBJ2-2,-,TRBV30,TGTGCCTGGAGGACTGCGGGGGCCGGGGAGCTGTTTTTT,CAWRTAGAGELFF
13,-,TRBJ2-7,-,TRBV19,TGTGCCAGTAGTATTTCTGGGCCTTACGAGCAGTACTTC,CASSISGPYEQYF
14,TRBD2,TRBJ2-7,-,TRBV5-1,TGCGCCAGCAGCTTGGAGCTAGCGGCCTACGAGCAGTACTTC,CASSLELAAYEQYF
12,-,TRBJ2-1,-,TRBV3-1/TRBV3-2,TGTGCCAGCAGCCAAGTCTGGCATGAGCAGTTCTTC,CASSQVWHEQFF
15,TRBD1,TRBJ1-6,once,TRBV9,TGTGCCAGCAGCCCTAGAGGGACAGTTAATTCACCCCTCCACTTT,CASSPRGTVNSPLHF
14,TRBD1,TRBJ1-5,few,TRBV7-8,TGTGCCAGCAGTTTCGACAGGGTGAATCAGCCCCAGCATTTT,CASSFDRVNQPQHF
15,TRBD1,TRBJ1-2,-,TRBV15,TGTGCCACCAGCAGATTGGTGGCAGGGGGCGACGGCTACACCTTC,CATSRLVAGGDGYTF
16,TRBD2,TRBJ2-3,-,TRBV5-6,TGTGCCAGCAGCTCGAGTACTAGCGGGAGGACGAGCCCGCAGTATTTT,CASSSSTSGRTSPQYF
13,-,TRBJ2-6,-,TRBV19,TGTGCCAGTAGTCAGTCTGGGGCCAACGTCCTGACTTTC,CASSQSGANVLTF
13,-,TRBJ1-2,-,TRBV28,TGTGCCAGCAGTACACTAGCGGGTTATGGCTACACCTTC,CASSTLAGYGYTF
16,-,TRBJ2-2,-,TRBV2,TGTGCCAGCAAGCACAGGCAAGAAGGGGGCACCGGGGAGCTGTTTTTT,CASKHRQEGGTGELFF
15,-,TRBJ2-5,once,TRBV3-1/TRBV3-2,TGTGCCAGCAGCCCCCTGGCGGGGTCACAAGAGACCCAGTACTTC,CASSPLAGSQETQYF
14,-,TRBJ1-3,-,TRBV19,TGTGCCAGTAGTCTCACCAGGGGCCGGGGCACCATATATTTT,CASSLTRGRGTIYF
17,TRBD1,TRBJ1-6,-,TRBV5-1,TGCGCCAGCAGCCCGACAGGGGATTTGGGGAATAATTCACCCCTCCACTTT,CASSPTGDLGNNSPLHF
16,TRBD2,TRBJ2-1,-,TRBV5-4,TGTGCCAGCAGCTTGGGCGGGACTAGCGGGGACTATGAGCAGTTCTTC,CASSLGGTSGDYEQFF
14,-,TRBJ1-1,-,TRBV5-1,TGCGCCAGCAGTAGGGAGGGTATGAACACTGAAGCTTTCTTT,CASSREGMNTEAFF